This T cell receptor (beta chain) was captured in a study of T-cell memory formation after mild COVID-19. Findings and limits, study-wide: Specificity for SARS-CoV-2 was not confirmed among the second-wave clones peaking on day 37. Memory from before infection featured some responding clones, which suggests cross-reactive memory joined.

Germline CDR1 reads SGHDT; CDR2 reads YYEEEE. V gave up 1 base and J gave up 1 base; unmatched junction bases: 7. The CDR3 is 17 residues long. Barcoded TCR alpha and TCR beta cDNA libraries with UMIs came from 5'RACE using constant-segment primers. TCRdb fed the 5' RACE reads into MiXCR, producing one record per CDR3 protein. The data hold 120,000 or so distinct CDR3 sequences, with roughly 15% observed a single time. There are a few counts of this clonotype. Its antigen is as yet unknown. The clonotype was recovered from an adult woman who had mild COVID-19 (a few samples of this study predate the infection). Cell type and time point are not known. Sequencing input: PBMCs or a T cell subset sorted from them (not recorded which). The chain joins TRBV5-6 to TRBJ2-3, with 9 bases aligning to TRBD2. CDR3 in amino acids: CASSLWSGRRGTDTQYF. CDR3 coding DNA: TGTGCCAGCAGCTTGTGGAGCGGGAGGAGAGGCACAGATACGCAGTATTTT.